These 9 T cell receptor beta chains were all obtained from the same sample, sequenced in a study of breast tumors, draining lymph nodes, adjacent tissues. Samples came from axillary lymph nodes draining the breast cancer. TCRdb recomputed calls from the multiplex PCR reads with MiXCR, one row per CDR3 protein. The table has about 130,000 distinct CDR3 sequences, 15% to 20% seen once. The sequenced sample was axillary lymph node tissue. All receptors come from a female donor with breast cancer. Some clones in this sample may be carry-over from other donors' samples.

With respect to this clonotype: An end of the junction differs from the germline gene, which may be a read error. The chain has TRBV12-3 or TRBV12-4 and TRBJ1-2; D gene uncertain. This CDR3 region has 12 residues. CDR3 loop: CASRSHNYGYAF. CDR3 in DNA: TGTGCCAGCAGGAGTCATAACTATGGCTACGCCTTC.

This clonotype was picked up many times. V gene TRBV7-3 combines with J gene TRBJ2-3; 11 nucleotides line up with TRBD2. This CDR3 is built from 15 residues. Trimming at V came to 5 bases and at J to 3 bases, leaving 4 bases not matched to a gene. Looked up from germline, CDR1 is SGHTA and CDR2 is FQGTGA. The CDR3 protein is CASSPTSGRTDTQYF. Written as DNA, the CDR3 is TGTGCCAGCAGCCCAACTAGCGGGAGAACAGATACGCAGTATTTT.

This clonotype was seen more than once but under ten times. This chain connects TRBV6-1 to TRBJ2-4, with TRBD1 as a possible D gene (5 bases). Germline V CDR1 and CDR2: MNHNS, SASEGT. The CDR3 has 14 amino acids. V was shortened by 2 bases and J by 14 bases, with 19 bases between the two germline ends. CDR3 amino acids: CASSEFGGQPVEYF. CDR3 nucleotide sequence: TGTGCCAGCAGTGAATTTGGTGGACAACCCGTTGAGTACTTC.

This clonotype occurred a few times. The chain couples TRBV6-1 to TRBJ1-5, with a possible D match to TRBD1 (5 bases). The CDR3 consists of 18 residues. CDR1 and CDR2 from the germline V gene are MNHNS and SASEGT. Trimming cost V 1 base and J 1 base, with 17 bases left between them. CDR3 region: CASSEEVGAARSNQPQHF. As DNA, the CDR3 is TGTGCCAGCAGTGAAGAGGTAGGGGCAGCTAGGAGCAATCAGCCCCAGCATTTT.

This clonotype was observed at least ten times. This chain links TRBV19 with TRBJ2-7; D is perhaps TRBD2 (5 bases). Germline lookup yields CDR1 LNHDA and CDR2 SQIVND (reference sequence). CDR3 size: 14 residues. V was pared by 5 bases and J by 4 bases, with 15 bases between. CDR3 amino acids: CASSPRAEGYEQYF. CDR3 nucleotides: TGTGCCAGTAGTCCCCGGGCCGAGGGTTACGAGCAGTACTTC.

This clonotype was recorded many times. V and J are TRBV24-1 and TRBJ2-3, with 8 bases lining up with TRBD2. V was clipped by 2 bases and J by 6 bases; unmatched bases: 9. Germline V gene lookup returns CDR1 KGHDR and CDR2 SFDVKD. The CDR3 consists of 16 residues. The DNA of the CDR3 is TGTGCCACCAGTGATTATACGGGAGGGTCAGCTGATACGCAGTATTTT. Its protein is CATSDYTGGSADTQYF.

This clonotype was recorded at least ten times. The chain uses TRBV7-3 and TRBJ2-2; TRBD1 aligns across 8 bases. Per germline, CDR1 SGHTA and CDR2 FQGTGA. V lost 5 bases to trimming and J lost 0 bases; unmatched junction nucleotides: 8. This CDR3 region has 17 residues. In nucleotides, the CDR3 is TGTGCCAGCAGCGTGGACAGGGCTCGCGCGAACACCGGGGAGCTGTTTTTT. It encodes CASSVDRARANTGELFF.

This clonotype has ten or more counts. This rearrangement joins TRBV19 to TRBJ2-1; 8 nucleotides agree with TRBD2. CDR3 length equals 16 residues. CDR1 is LNHDA and CDR2 is SQIVND in the germline V gene (reference sequence). After removal of 6 bases from V and 1 base from J, the junction contained 8 bases not matched to a gene. CDR3 protein: CASSPLTSGSYNEQFF. In DNA form, the CDR3 reads TGTGCCAGTAGCCCGCTTACTAGCGGTTCCTACAATGAGCAGTTCTTC.

As for this clonotype: Being one base from a much bigger clone, this may be a read error. The J gene is TRBJ1-2, the V gene TRBV19; 7 nucleotides align to TRBD1. After removal of 7 bases from V and 4 bases from J, the junction contained 9 bases not matched to a gene. Per the germline V gene, CDR1 is LNHDA and CDR2 is SQIVND (reference sequence). The CDR3 totals 14 residues. DNA for the CDR3: TGTGCCAGTAATAAACAGGGGTCTTTCTATGGCTACACCTTC. Translation: CASNKQGSFYGYTF.